This entry is about one T cell receptor beta chain. Its antigen is currently not known. Base-call qualities are not available, and no considerably larger clone is one nucleotide away. Reading the label with the study, this specimen's time point is: about 28 days (+/-7) after the second vaccine dose. AZD1222 recipients with second doses at about 4 weeks or about 12 weeks were pooled, because spike-specific TCR depth and breadth did not differ between schedules. The vaccinee samples were drawn from two UK trials, COV001 and COV002, one of which was a single-blind randomized controlled phase 2/3 trial testing AZD1222 (ChAdOx1 nCoV-19) in healthy adults. Trial participant PBMC samples were collected at day 0 and day 28 after the second dose for TCRbeta chain sequencing. These data originate in a study of T cell responses to AZD1222 COVID-19 vaccine (TCRdb year 2021). Looking at the study overall: TCR sequencing covered approximately 230 trial participants: 200 to 220 given two doses of AZD1222 and about 26 given two doses of MenACWY control vaccine. Enrollment into the trials was organized by age into subgroups of 18-55, 56-69 and 70-plus years, and those subgroups contained approximately 150, 30 and 60 TCR-sequenced participants, respectively. General conclusions and limits of the study: Nearly half of unique spike-specific TCRs reportedly recognized epitopes outside regions mutated in the B.1.351 and B.1.1.7 variants. A significant rise in spike-specific TCR breadth and depth was observed after two AZD1222 doses relative to day 0 and relative to MenACWY recipients. Only a handful of AZD1222 recipients were SARS-CoV-2 seropositive at baseline, limiting conclusions about previously exposed vaccinees. Because no samples from the day 14 peak response were available, repertoires could be characterized only after the peak T cell response. CD4 TCRs associated with the vaccine covered the entire spike protein, and the dominant responses were in regions 160-218 and 743-854. Most participants were white British and females outnumbered males, and the authors suggested that clonal diversity may have been underestimated. In the small 56-69-year group, the increase in depth fell short of significance, most likely because of low power.

The CDR3 regions of human TCRbeta chains were subjected to immunosequencing. In the original analysis: Repertoire TCRs were matched against a reference library of SARS-CoV-2-specific TCRs generated with the MIRA antigen-specificity platform. Breadth meant the fraction of unique TCRs that were SARS-CoV-2-associated, whereas depth meant the fraction of total T cells that were SARS-CoV-2-associated. Using the MIRA data, each spike-specific TCR was mapped to the spike region that the TCR reacts to and placed in a CD4 or CD8 class. Log10-transformed breadth and depth values were compared by one-way ANOVA with Sidak's multiple comparisons tests. Imported from immuneACCESS, the table was reduced by TCRdb to in-frame sequences with V and J called. These copies leave out some clones; in studies compared against another copy, an unresolved V gene accounts for under half, and the cause of the remainder is not known. V and J calls and clone size come straight from that table; D and trimming were deduced from the DNA. In all, the sample holds 55,000 to 65,000 clones, and 80% of those were seen once. 4.5% to 5% of the sample is in the top ten clones.

Taken from cysteine to phenylalanine, the CDR3 has 15 residues. Only the CDR3 portion is preserved as DNA: 45 bases, with reading frame beginning at the first base. CDR1 SGHTS and CDR2 YDEGEE were looked up in the germline V gene. Between the V and J ends, shortened by 4 bases and 1 base respectively, the junction contains 12 bases. This chain joins TRBV5-8 to TRBJ1-5; the D gene cannot be resolved reliably. The clonotype comes from an adult who received the AZD1222 COVID-19 vaccine. The specimen comprised peripheral blood, sampled 28 days after the second AZD1222 dose. The CDR3 region: CASSGGLQSNQPQHF. The DNA sequence reads TGTGCCAGCAGCGGTGGTTTGCAGAGCAATCAGCCCCAGCATTTT.